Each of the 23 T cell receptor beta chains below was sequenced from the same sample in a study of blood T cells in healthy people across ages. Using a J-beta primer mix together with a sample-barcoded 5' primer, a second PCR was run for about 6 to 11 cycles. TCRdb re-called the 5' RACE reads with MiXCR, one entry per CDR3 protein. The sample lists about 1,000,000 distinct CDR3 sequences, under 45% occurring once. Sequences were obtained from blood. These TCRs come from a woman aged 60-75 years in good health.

CDR3 in amino acids: CASERTLCEQYF. For the CDR3, the DNA is TGTGCCAGCGAGCGGACCCTCTGCGAGCAGTACTTC. The chain links TRBV2 to TRBJ2-5; maybe TRBD2 (5 bases). The DNA end is more similar to TRBJ2-7, so the J call may be wrong. Germline V gene sequence: CDR1 SNHLY, CDR2 FYNNEI. The CDR3 is 12 amino acids.

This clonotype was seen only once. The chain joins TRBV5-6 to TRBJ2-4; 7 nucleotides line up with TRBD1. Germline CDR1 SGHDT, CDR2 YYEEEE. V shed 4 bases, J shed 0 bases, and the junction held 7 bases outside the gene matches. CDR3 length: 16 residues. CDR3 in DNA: TGTGCCAGCAGCCTCGGACAGGTGGTAGCCAAAAACATTCAGTACTTC. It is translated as CASSLGQVVAKNIQYF. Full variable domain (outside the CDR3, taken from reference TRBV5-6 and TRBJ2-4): DAGVTQSPTHLIKTRGQQVTLRCSPKSGHDTVSWYQQALGQGPQFIFQYYEEEERQRGNFPDRFSGHQFPNYSSELNVNALLLGDSALYLCASSLGQVVAKNIQYFGAGTRLSVL.

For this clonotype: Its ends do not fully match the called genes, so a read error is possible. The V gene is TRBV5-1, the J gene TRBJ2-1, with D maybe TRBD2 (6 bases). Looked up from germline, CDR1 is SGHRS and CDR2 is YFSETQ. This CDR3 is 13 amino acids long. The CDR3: CASGLGLSDEQFF. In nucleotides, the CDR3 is TGCGCCAGCGGCTTGGGACTTTCCGATGAGCAGTTCTTC.

The CDR3 loop reads CAWRRTGDYEQYF. The CDR3 bases are TGTGCCTGGAGGAGGACAGGGGACTACGAGCAGTACTTC. The chain links TRBV30 to TRBJ2-7; TRBD1 matches at 9 bases. After removal of 3 bases from V and 3 bases from J, the junction contained 3 bases not matched to a gene. The CDR3 totals 13 residues. Per germline, CDR1 GTSNPN and CDR2 SVGIG (reference sequence).

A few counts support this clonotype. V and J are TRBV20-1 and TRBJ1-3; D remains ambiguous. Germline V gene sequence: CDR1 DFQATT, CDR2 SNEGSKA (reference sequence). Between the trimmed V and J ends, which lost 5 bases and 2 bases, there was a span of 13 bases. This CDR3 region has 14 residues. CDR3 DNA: TGCAGTGCTGGGCCAGAAGTCACTGGAAACACCATATATTTT. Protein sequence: CSAGPEVTGNTIYF.

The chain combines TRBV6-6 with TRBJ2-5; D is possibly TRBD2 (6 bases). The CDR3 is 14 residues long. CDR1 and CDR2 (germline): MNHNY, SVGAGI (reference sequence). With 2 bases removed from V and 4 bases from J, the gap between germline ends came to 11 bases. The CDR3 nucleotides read TGTGCCAGCAGTTACGGGGGGTTGGGAGAGACCCAGTACTTC. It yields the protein CASSYGGLGETQYF.

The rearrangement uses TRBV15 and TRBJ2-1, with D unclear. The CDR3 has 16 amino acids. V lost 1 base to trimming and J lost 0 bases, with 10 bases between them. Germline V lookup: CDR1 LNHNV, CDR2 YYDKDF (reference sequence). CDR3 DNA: TGTGCCACCAGCAGAGGGGCGGTCACCTCCTACAATGAGCAGTTCTTC. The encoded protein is CATSRGAVTSYNEQFF.

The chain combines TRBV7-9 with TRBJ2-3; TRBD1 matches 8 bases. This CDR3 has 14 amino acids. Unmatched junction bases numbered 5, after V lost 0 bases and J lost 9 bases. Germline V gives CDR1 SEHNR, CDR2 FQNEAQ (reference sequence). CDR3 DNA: TGTGCCAGCAGCTTAGCGAGGACAGGGTCGACGCAGTATTTT. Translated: CASSLARTGSTQYF.

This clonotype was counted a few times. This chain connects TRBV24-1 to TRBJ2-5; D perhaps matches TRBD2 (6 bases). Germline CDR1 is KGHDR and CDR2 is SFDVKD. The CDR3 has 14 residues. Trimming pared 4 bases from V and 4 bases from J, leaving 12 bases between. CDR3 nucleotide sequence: TGTGCCACCAGTGACCTGACTAGTTCAGAGACCCAGTACTTC. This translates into CATSDLTSSETQYF.

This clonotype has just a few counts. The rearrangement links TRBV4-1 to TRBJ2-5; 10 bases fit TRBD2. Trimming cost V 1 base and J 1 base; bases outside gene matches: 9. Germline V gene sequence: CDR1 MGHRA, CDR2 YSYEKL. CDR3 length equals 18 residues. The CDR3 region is CASSQGLAGVSLQETQYF. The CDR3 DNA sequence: TGCGCCAGCAGCCAAGGGCTAGCGGGAGTAAGCCTCCAAGAGACCCAGTACTTC.

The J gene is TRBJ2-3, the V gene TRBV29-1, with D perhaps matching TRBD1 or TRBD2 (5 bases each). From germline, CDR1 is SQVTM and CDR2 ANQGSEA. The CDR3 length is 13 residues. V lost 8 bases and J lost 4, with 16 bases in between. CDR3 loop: CSSPGPSPDTQYF. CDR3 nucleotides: TGCAGCTCTCCGGGACCTTCCCCAGATACGCAGTATTTT.

The CDR3 loop reads CASSWVQNYEQYF. The CDR3 nucleotides are TGCGCCAGCAGCTGGGTTCAGAACTACGAGCAGTACTTC. The gene calls are TRBV5-1 and TRBJ2-4; D remains unclear. The DNA end favors TRBJ2-7, so the J call may be wrong. Germline V lookup: CDR1 SGHRS, CDR2 YFSETQ. This CDR3 region has 13 residues.

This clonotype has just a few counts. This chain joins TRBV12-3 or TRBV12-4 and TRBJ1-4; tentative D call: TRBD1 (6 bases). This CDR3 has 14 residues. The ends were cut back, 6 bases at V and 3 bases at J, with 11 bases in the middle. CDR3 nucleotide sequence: TGTGCCAGCAGACCTACAGGGTCTAATGAAAAACTGTTTTTT. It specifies CASRPTGSNEKLFF.

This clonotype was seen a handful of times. The chain's CDR3 is CATRGTGVYNEQFF. The CDR3 nucleotides read TGTGCCACCCGGGGGACAGGGGTGTACAATGAGCAGTTCTTC. The chain couples TRBV27 to TRBJ2-1, with 10 bases lining up with TRBD1. The V gene end was trimmed by 10 bases and the J gene end by 4 bases; junction bases not matched to a gene: 7. The CDR3 is 14 residues long. Germline CDR1 MNHEY, CDR2 SMNVEV (reference sequence).

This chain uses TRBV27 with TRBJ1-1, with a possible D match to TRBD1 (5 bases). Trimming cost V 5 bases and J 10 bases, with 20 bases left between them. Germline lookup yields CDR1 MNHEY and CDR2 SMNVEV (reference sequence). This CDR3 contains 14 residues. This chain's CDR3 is CASSPGTASRGAFF. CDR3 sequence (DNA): TGTGCCAGCAGTCCCGGGACGGCTTCACGGGGAGCTTTCTTT.

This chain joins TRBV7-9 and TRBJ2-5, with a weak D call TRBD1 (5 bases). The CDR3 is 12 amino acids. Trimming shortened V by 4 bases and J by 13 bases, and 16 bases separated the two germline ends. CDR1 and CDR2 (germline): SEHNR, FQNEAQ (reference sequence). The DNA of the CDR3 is TGTGCCAGCAGCTCAGTCTTGGCAGGGTCGTACTTC. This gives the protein CASSSVLAGSYF. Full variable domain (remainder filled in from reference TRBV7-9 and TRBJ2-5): DTGVSQNPRHKITKRGQNVTFRCDPISEHNRLYWYRQTLGQGPEFLTYFQNEAQLEKSRLLSDRFSAERPKGSFSTLEIQRTEQGDSAMYLCASSSVLAGSYFGPGTRLLVL.

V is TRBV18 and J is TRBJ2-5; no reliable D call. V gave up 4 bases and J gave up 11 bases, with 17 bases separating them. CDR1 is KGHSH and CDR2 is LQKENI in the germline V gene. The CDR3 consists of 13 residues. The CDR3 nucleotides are TGTGCCAGCTCACTGGGCCCCGGGCTGGAGCAGTACTTC. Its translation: CASSLGPGLEQYF.

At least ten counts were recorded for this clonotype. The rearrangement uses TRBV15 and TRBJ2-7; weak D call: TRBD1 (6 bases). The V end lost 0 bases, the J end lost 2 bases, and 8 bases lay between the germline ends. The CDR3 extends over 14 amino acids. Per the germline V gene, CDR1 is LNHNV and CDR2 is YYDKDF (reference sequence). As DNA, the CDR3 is TGTGCCACCAGCAGAGATCAGGGGCCCTACGAGCAGTACTTC. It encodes CATSRDQGPYEQYF.

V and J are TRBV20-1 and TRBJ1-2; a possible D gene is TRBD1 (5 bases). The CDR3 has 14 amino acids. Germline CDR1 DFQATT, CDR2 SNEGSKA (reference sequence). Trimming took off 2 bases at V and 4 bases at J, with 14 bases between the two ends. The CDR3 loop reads CSARIRAVIYGYTF. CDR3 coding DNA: TGCAGTGCTAGAATCAGGGCCGTAATCTATGGCTACACCTTC.

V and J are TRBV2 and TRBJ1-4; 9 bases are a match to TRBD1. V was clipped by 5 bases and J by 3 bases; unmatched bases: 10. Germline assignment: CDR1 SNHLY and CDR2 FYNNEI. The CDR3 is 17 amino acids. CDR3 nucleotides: TGTGCCAGCAGTATACAGGGGGCGCGGTACGCTAATGAAAAACTGTTTTTT. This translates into CASSIQGARYANEKLFF.

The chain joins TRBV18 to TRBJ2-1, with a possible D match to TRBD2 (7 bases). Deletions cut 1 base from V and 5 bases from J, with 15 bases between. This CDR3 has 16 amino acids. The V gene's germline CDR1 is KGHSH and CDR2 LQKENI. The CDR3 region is CASSPRRGPRDNEQFF. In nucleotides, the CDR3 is TGTGCCAGCTCACCACGGCGGGGGCCTAGGGACAATGAGCAGTTCTTC.

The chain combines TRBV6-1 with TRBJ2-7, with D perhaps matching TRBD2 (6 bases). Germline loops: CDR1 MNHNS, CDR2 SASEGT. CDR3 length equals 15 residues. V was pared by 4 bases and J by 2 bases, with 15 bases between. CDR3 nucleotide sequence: TGTGCCAGCAGTGTTGGGGGGTCGCCTACCTACGAGCAGTACTTC. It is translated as CASSVGGSPTYEQYF.

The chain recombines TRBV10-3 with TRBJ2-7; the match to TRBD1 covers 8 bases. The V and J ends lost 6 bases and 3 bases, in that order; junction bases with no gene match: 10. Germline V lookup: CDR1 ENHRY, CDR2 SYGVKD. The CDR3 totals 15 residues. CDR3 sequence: CAIRDPGTGNYEQYF. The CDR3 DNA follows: TGTGCCATCAGAGATCCCGGGACAGGCAACTACGAGCAGTACTTC.